These T cell receptor beta chains were read from a single sample in a study of blood T cell repertoires in COVID-19. Using immunoSEQ multiplex PCR, the repertoire was profiled, and TCRdb retains in-frame clones only, with some absent. Of approximately 85,000 clones detected, around 90% appear once; the ten largest clones hold around 2.9%. Sequencing was performed on peripheral blood. All receptors come from a woman aged 45-59 years with active or convalescent COVID-19. Each CDR3 is given with its conserved first and last residue. Each record gives: clone size, J gene, D gene, V gene, CDR3 protein, CDR3 DNA. A D gene is named only where the DNA matches it firmly. Size is omitted from some rows. Given values are once, few, many or a class for expanded clones.

few,TRBJ1-2,TRBD1,TRBV7-2,CASSLAGQRNYGYTF,TGTGCCAGCAGCTTAGCGGGACAGCGTAACTATGGCTACACCTTC
.,TRBJ1-1,TRBD1,TRBV4-3,CASTLRGSTTEAFF,TGCGCCAGCACGCTCAGGGGGTCAACAACTGAAGCTTTCTTT
once,TRBJ2-7,TRBD2,TRBV5-1,CASRSGRTLYEQYF,TGCGCCAGCAGGTCCGGGAGGACACTCTACGAGCAGTACTTC
once,TRBJ2-2,.,TRBV11-2,CASSVGGLGGELFF,TGTGCCAGCAGCGTAGGGGGGCTTGGCGGGGAGCTGTTTTTT
.,TRBJ2-3,TRBD2,TRBV27,CASSLWRTRRTDTQYF,TGTGCCAGCAGTTTATGGCGGACTAGGAGGACAGATACGCAGTATTTT
few,TRBJ2-7,.,TRBV5-1,CASSLLDGHSYEQYF,TGCGCCAGCAGCTTGTTGGACGGACACTCCTACGAGCAGTACTTC
.,TRBJ1-1,.,TRBV5-1,CASSLASGQLNTEAFF,TGCGCCAGCAGCTTGGCCTCTGGACAGCTGAACACTGAAGCTTTCTTT
.,TRBJ2-2,.,TRBV19,CASNSGRVIGELFF,TGTGCCAGTAATTCGGGCAGGGTAATCGGGGAGCTGTTTTTT
.,TRBJ2-5,.,TRBV7-9,CASSSNRVLQETQYF,TGTGCCAGCAGCTCTAACAGGGTACTTCAAGAGACCCAGTACTTC
.,TRBJ1-2,.,TRBV10-3,CATTDYRGVGYTF,TGTGCCACCACGGACTACAGAGGGGTCGGCTACACCTTC
.,TRBJ2-3,TRBD1,TRBV7-2,CASSLGGTGRADTQYF,TGTGCCAGCAGCTTAGGAGGGACAGGGAGAGCAGATACGCAGTATTTT
.,TRBJ2-1,.,TRBV19,CASSTSAHNEQFF,TGTGCCAGTAGCACCAGCGCCCACAATGAGCAGTTCTTC
.,TRBJ1-1,.,TRBV20-1,CSASGTLRDTEAFF,TGCAGTGCTAGTGGGACATTAAGGGACACTGAAGCTTTCTTT
.,TRBJ2-7,TRBD1,TRBV3-1/TRBV3-2,CASSQAGTVAYEQYF,TGTGCCAGCAGCCAGGCCGGGACAGTTGCCTACGAGCAGTACTTC
.,TRBJ2-5,TRBD2,TRBV13,CASSSWASGGGETQYF,TGTGCCAGCAGCTCCTGGGCTAGCGGGGGAGGAGAGACCCAGTACTTC
.,TRBJ2-7,TRBD2,TRBV24-1,CATSDLTALAGGGKDEQYF,TGTGCCACCAGTGACCTGACTGCACTAGCGGGGGGAGGAAAGGACGAGCAGTACTTC
.,TRBJ1-4,TRBD1,TRBV4-2,CASSQGSTGGTNEKLFF,TGTGCCAGCAGCCAGGGGTCTACAGGGGGAACTAATGAAAAACTGTTTTTT
.,TRBJ2-1,.,TRBV4-3,CASSTRAGFDEQFF,TGCGCCAGCAGCACCCGAGCCGGGTTTGATGAGCAGTTCTTC
.,TRBJ1-2,TRBD1,TRBV6-6,CASNQGATYGYTF,TGTGCCAGCAACCAGGGGGCAACCTATGGCTACACCTTC
few,TRBJ2-2,.,TRBV18,CASSPTAGGRGGELFF,TGTGCCAGCTCACCAACAGCTGGGGGCAGAGGCGGGGAGCTGTTTTTT
.,TRBJ1-5,TRBD1,TRBV7-8,CASSLAFGATGGNQPQHF,TGTGCCAGCAGCTTAGCGTTCGGAGCGACAGGGGGTAATCAGCCCCAGCATTTT
.,TRBJ1-1,.,TRBV7-3,CASSSTLQGGTEAFF,TGTGCCAGCAGCTCTACGCTCCAGGGTGGCACTGAAGCTTTCTTT
.,TRBJ1-2,TRBD1,TRBV2,CASSGDRDLRGYTF,TGTGCCAGCAGTGGGGACAGGGATTTGAGGGGCTACACCTTC
.,TRBJ2-1,TRBD2,TRBV9,CASSAHTGLADNEQFF,TGTGCCAGCAGCGCCCACACCGGACTAGCGGACAATGAGCAGTTCTTC
.,TRBJ1-2,.,TRBV23-1,CASSQSSRVYGYTF,TGCGCCAGCAGTCAATCGTCACGGGTCTATGGCTACACCTTC
.,TRBJ2-1,.,TRBV7-9,CASSSLRQINEQFF,TGTGCCAGCAGCTCATTGCGACAGATCAATGAGCAGTTCTTC
.,TRBJ2-3,TRBD2,TRBV11-2,CASSRRASGGSNTDTQYF,TGTGCCAGCAGCCGACGGGCTAGCGGGGGAAGTAACACAGATACGCAGTATTTT
.,TRBJ2-5,.,TRBV27,CASSLKGVNRASYQETQYF,TGTGCCAGCAGTTTAAAAGGGGTTAACAGGGCTTCGTACCAAGAGACCCAGTACTTC
.,TRBJ2-1,TRBD2,TRBV7-3,CASSLLAGLGSEQFF,TGTGCCAGCAGCTTGCTAGCGGGGCTCGGGAGTGAGCAGTTCTTC
few,TRBJ1-6,.,TRBV2,CASSERQNSPLHF,TGTGCCAGCAGTGAAAGACAGAATTCACCCCTCCACTTT
.,TRBJ2-5,TRBD1,TRBV5-8,CASSLQGAGETQYF,TGTGCCAGCAGCTTGCAGGGGGCGGGAGAGACCCAGTACTTC
many,TRBJ2-3,.,TRBV18,CASSPGAAEDTQYF,TGTGCCAGCTCACCGGGGGCGGCGGAGGATACGCAGTATTTT